Listed below are T cell receptor beta chains from one sample, sequenced in a study of prognosis after radiotherapy for stage I lung cancer. Using its own MiXCR run on the multiplex PCR reads, TCRdb lists one record per CDR3 protein. The table records about 35,000 distinct CDR3 sequences, 32% of them present only once. The specimen was PBMCs, collected before or after stereotactic body radiation therapy (not recorded which). The source is a donor over 45 with non-small cell lung cancer. CDR3s include the opening cysteine and the closing phenylalanine or tryptophan. The order of the fields is D gene, clone size, J gene, V gene, CDR3 length, CDR3 DNA, CDR3 protein. The D gene is left open where the match is weak. Part of the rows lack a size; the others show once, few, many or a class for expanded clones.

NA,many,TRBJ2-3,TRBV5-6,15,TGTGCCAGCAGCACCTACAGGTCCCGCACAGATACGCAGTATTTT,CASSTYRSRTDTQYF
TRBD2,many,TRBJ2-3,TRBV20-1,13,TGCCGAGTAGCGGGGGGACTAACAGATACGCAGTATTTT,CRVAGGLTDTQYF
NA,many,TRBJ1-1,TRBV6-4,16,TGTGCCAGCAGTCAACCGGGAGACACAATGAACACTGAAGCTTTCTTT,CASSQPGDTMNTEAFF
NA,many,TRBJ2-2,TRBV12-3/TRBV12-4,13,TGTGCCAGCAGTGCCCGAGAGGCCGGGGAGCTGTTTTTT,CASSAREAGELFF
NA,medium-sized,TRBJ2-7,TRBV18,13,TGTGCCAGCTCCGGGACGGTTTCTGAACGGCAGTACTTC,CASSGTVSERQYF
NA,many,TRBJ1-1,TRBV6-2/TRBV6-3,13,TGTGCCAGCAGCCCATACCTGAACACTGAAGCTTTCTTT,CASSPYLNTEAFF
TRBD1,many,TRBJ2-7,TRBV11-2,14,TGTGCCAGCAAACAGACAGGGATCCCCTACGAGCAGTACTTC,CASKQTGIPYEQYF
NA,once,TRBJ2-5,TRBV29-1,15,TGCAGCGTTGAATATGAGGGAAGGGGACAAGAGACCCAGTACTTC,CSVEYEGRGQETQYF
TRBD2,many,TRBJ2-5,TRBV30,14,TGTGCCTTGGGACTAGCGGGGGGGCTTGAGACCCAGTACTTC,CALGLAGGLETQYF
NA,many,TRBJ1-2,TRBV3-1,13,TGTGCCAGCAGCCCACGAACAGGGTTTGGCTACACCTTC,CASSPRTGFGYTF
NA,NA,TRBJ1-1,TRBV9,19,TGTGCCAGCAGCCCCCCCCCCCCCCCGGACGGGGGTGTCAACACTGAAGCTTTCTTT,CASSPPPPPDGGVNTEAFF
TRBD2,NA,TRBJ2-2,TRBV5-1,15,TGCGCCAGCAGCTTGTTAAGCGGGAAGAGCGGGGAGCTGTTTTTT,CASSLLSGKSGELFF
TRBD2,NA,TRBJ2-1,TRBV5-1,14,TGCGCCAGCAGCGCCTGGCACACGGGGGGTGAGCAGTTCTTC,CASSAWHTGGEQFF
NA,NA,TRBJ1-5,TRBV12-3/TRBV12-4,14,TGTGCCAGCAGTTTAACAGGGTTCAATCAGCCCCAGCATTTT,CASSLTGFNQPQHF
NA,many,TRBJ1-2,TRBV12-3/TRBV12-4,13,TGTGCCAGCAGTTTGGATTGGGACTATGGCTACACCTTC,CASSLDWDYGYTF
NA,many,TRBJ1-4,TRBV12-3/TRBV12-4,15,TGTGCCAGCAGCCCTGGGGGGGGGAGAAATGAAAAACTGTTTTTT,CASSPGGGRNEKLFF
NA,many,TRBJ1-1,TRBV20-1,13,TGCAGTGCCCCAAAGGGGGGGAACACTGAAGCTTTCTTT,CSAPKGGNTEAFF
TRBD1,many,TRBJ1-1,TRBV5-4,15,TGTGCCAGCAGCTCTGGGACAGGGAGGGGCACTGAAGCTTTCTTT,CASSSGTGRGTEAFF
NA,many,TRBJ1-1,TRBV20-1,15,TGCAGTGCTAGAGAGGGGGGACGACTGAACACTGAAGCTTTCTTT,CSAREGGRLNTEAFF
NA,many,TRBJ2-7,TRBV18,12,TGTGCCAGCTCACAGGAAGACGGGGTGCAGTACTTC,CASSQEDGVQYF
NA,many,TRBJ2-7,TRBV5-4,16,TGTGCCAGCAGCTTGGCCGGTGGAGGCGTTCCGGACGAGCAGTACTTC,CASSLAGGGVPDEQYF
NA,NA,TRBJ2-3,TRBV3-2,20,TGTGCCGTAGGCCTACCTCGACTAGCGGGGGGTCCGGCCCCTTTAGGTACGCAGTATTTT,CAVGLPRLAGGPAPLGTQYF
TRBD1,many,TRBJ2-7,TRBV24-1,14,TGTGCCACCAGTAAGGGGACAGGGGCCCACGAGCAGTACTTC,CATSKGTGAHEQYF
NA,many,TRBJ2-3,TRBV30,12,TGTGCCTGGAGTTACGCAGCAGATACGCAGTATTTT,CAWSYAADTQYF
NA,many,TRBJ2-3,TRBV10-3,12,TGTGCCATTGGACTCAGGGAAGATACGCAGTATTTT,CAIGLREDTQYF
NA,NA,TRBJ2-7,TRBV6-2/TRBV6-3,14,TGTGTCAGCAGTTTTAGAAGGACATCAGACGAGCAGTACTTC,CVSSFRRTSDEQYF
NA,many,TRBJ2-2,TRBV2,11,TGTGCCAGCAGTGAATTGGGGAAGCTGTTTTTT,CASSELGKLFF
NA,many,TRBJ1-6,TRBV13,16,TGTGCCAGCAGCTTCGGGACTGTCTCCTATAATTCACCCCTCCACTTT,CASSFGTVSYNSPLHF
NA,NA,TRBJ2-7,TRBV11-2,15,TGTGCCAGCAGCTTAGTGCCCAGGGGCGGCTACGGGCAGTACTTC,CASSLVPRGGYGQYF
NA,NA,TRBJ2-7,TRBV5-1,14,TGCGCCAGCAGCTTGGGGCCTAATACCTACGAGCAGTACTTC,CASSLGPNTYEQYF
NA,NA,TRBJ1-2,TRBV6-4,12,TGTGCCAGCAGTTTATGCGGGGGGGGCTACACCTTC,CASSLCGGGYTF
TRBD2,many,TRBJ2-7,TRBV12-3/TRBV12-4,13,TGTGCCAGCAGTTTATGGACTAGCGGGGAGCAGTACTTC,CASSLWTSGEQYF
NA,many,TRBJ2-1,TRBV20-1,15,TGCAGTGCTAGTGGTGGGTCCCCCTCCTACAATGAGCAGTTCTTC,CSASGGSPSYNEQFF
NA,many,TRBJ2-1,TRBV20-1,13,TGCAGTGCTTCGGTTGACGCCAACAATGAGCAGTTCTTC,CSASVDANNEQFF
NA,many,TRBJ1-2,TRBV19,14,TGTGCCAGTATTAGGGGCGACAACGACTATGGCTACACCTTC,CASIRGDNDYGYTF
TRBD1,many,TRBJ2-2,TRBV6-1,16,TGTGCCAGCAGTGAAACAGGGGGCAGCGTCACCGGGGAGCTGTTTTTT,CASSETGGSVTGELFF
TRBD1,many,TRBJ1-2,TRBV28,14,TGTGCCAGCAGTTGGGACAGGGGGCTATTTGGCTACACCTTC,CASSWDRGLFGYTF
NA,many,TRBJ2-5,TRBV19,14,TGTGCCAGTAGTATAGAGATACATTGGGAGACCCAGTACTTC,CASSIEIHWETQYF
TRBD1,many,TRBJ2-7,TRBV13,15,TGTGCCAGCAGCTTAAGGGACAGGGTCACCTACGAGCAGTACTTC,CASSLRDRVTYEQYF
TRBD1,many,TRBJ1-2,TRBV27,14,TGTGCCAGCAGTTTAAGGGAGACAGGGGGAGGCTACACCTTC,CASSLRETGGGYTF
TRBD2,many,TRBJ2-7,TRBV7-3,15,TGTGCCAGCAGCTTAGCGGGGGGCTCTGCCTACGAGCAGTACTTC,CASSLAGGSAYEQYF
NA,many,TRBJ2-2,TRBV7-6,13,TGTGCCAGCAGCCCCACTAGTCCCGGGGAGCTGTTTTTT,CASSPTSPGELFF
NA,medium-sized,TRBJ1-2,TRBV5-1,13,TGCGCCAGCAGCTCTGCAGGGGACTATGGCTACACCTTC,CASSSAGDYGYTF
NA,NA,TRBJ2-7,TRBV10-2,15,TGCGCCAGCAGTATGTATTGCTTAGGTTCCTACGAGCAGTACTTC,CASSMYCLGSYEQYF
TRBD1,many,TRBJ2-7,TRBV5-5,15,TGTGCCAGCAGCTTTCCGGGACAGGGGGTACTCGAGCAGTACTTC,CASSFPGQGVLEQYF
NA,NA,TRBJ1-5,TRBV6-2/TRBV6-3,17,TGTGCCAGCAGTCCCCTGAGGTGTGGCAGGGGAAATCAGCCCCAGCATTTT,CASSPLRCGRGNQPQHF
NA,many,TRBJ2-6,TRBV6-1,18,TGTGCCAGCAGGGGCACCGGGACAAAACTCTTTGGGGCCAACGTCCTGACTTTC,CASRGTGTKLFGANVLTF